This TCR beta chain is drawn from a study of blood T cell repertoires in COVID-19. The CDR3 sequence is 17 residues long. The V gene's germline CDR1 is GTSNPN and CDR2 SVGIG (reference sequence). The V and J ends lost 0 bases and 2 bases respectively, with 20 bases between them. Using immunoSEQ multiplex PCR, the repertoire was profiled, and TCRdb retains in-frame clones only, with some absent. The repertoire holds roughly 670,000 clones, with more than 80% as singletons. The specimen sequenced was peripheral blood. The receptor was isolated from a woman between 18 and 29 years old with acute or convalescent COVID-19. The rearrangement links TRBV30 to TRBJ2-7; D perhaps matches TRBD1 (6 bases). The CDR3, as DNA: TGTGCCTGGAGTGTACGAATGTCAGGGGAGAGGGCCTACGAGCAGTACTTC. Its protein is CAWSVRMSGERAYEQYF. The full variable domain, rest sourced from reference TRBV30 and TRBJ2-7, is SQTIHQWPATLVQPVGSPLSLECTVEGTSNPNLYWYRQAAGRGLQLLFYSVGIGQISSEVPQNLSASRPQDRQFILSSKKLLLSDSGFYLCAWSVRMSGERAYEQYFGPGTRLTVT.